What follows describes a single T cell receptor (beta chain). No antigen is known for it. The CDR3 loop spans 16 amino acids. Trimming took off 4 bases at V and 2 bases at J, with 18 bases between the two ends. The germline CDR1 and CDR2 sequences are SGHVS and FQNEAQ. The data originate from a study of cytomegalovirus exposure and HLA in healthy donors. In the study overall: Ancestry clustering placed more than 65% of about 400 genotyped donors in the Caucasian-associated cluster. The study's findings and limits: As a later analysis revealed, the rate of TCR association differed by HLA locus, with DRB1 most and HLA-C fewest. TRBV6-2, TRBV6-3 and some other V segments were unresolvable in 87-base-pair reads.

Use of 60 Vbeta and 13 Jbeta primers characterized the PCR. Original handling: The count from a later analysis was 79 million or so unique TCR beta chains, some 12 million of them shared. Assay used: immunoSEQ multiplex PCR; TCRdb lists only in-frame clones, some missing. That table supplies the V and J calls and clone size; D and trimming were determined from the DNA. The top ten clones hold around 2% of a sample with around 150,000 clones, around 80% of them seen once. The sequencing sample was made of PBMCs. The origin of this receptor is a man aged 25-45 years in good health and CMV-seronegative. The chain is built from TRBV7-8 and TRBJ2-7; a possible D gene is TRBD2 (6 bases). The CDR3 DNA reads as TGTGCCAGCAGCTCGGTTTGGGGTAGCGGAGCCTACGAGCAGTACTTC. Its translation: CASSSVWGSGAYEQYF.